These T cell receptor beta chains were read from a single sample in a study of PD-L1 blockade in urothelial cancer. Assay used: immunoSEQ multiplex PCR; TCRdb lists only in-frame clones, some missing. This sample has roughly 100,000 clones, with roughly 80% found just once. Here the sequenced sample was PBMCs, taken around atezolizumab (anti-PD-L1) treatment. Every receptor here comes from a man between 70 and 80 years old with urothelial cancer. The CDR3 runs from the conserved cysteine through the conserved F or W. The D gene is left open where the match is weak. Only part of the rows carry a size: once, few, many, or a class if the clone is expanded.

V gene: TRBV6-1
J gene: TRBJ1-5
D gene: .
clone size: once
CDR3 protein: CASSESLGNNQPQHF
CDR3 DNA: TGTGCCAGCAGTGAATCGTTGGGCAACAATCAGCCCCAGCATTTT

V gene: TRBV10-3
J gene: TRBJ1-2
D gene: TRBD1
clone size: .
CDR3 protein: CAIVRGLGYGYTF
CDR3 DNA: TGTGCCATCGTAAGGGGGCTCGGCTATGGCTACACCTTC

V gene: TRBV15
J gene: TRBJ2-2
D gene: .
clone size: once
CDR3 protein: CATSRRDGGELFF
CDR3 DNA: TGTGCCACCAGCCGGCGGGATGGCGGGGAGCTGTTTTTT

V gene: TRBV11-2
J gene: TRBJ2-1
D gene: TRBD2
clone size: .
CDR3 protein: CASSLGTSDNEQFF
CDR3 DNA: TGTGCCAGCAGCTTAGGGACTAGCGACAATGAGCAGTTCTTC

V gene: TRBV10-2
J gene: TRBJ2-1
D gene: .
clone size: .
CDR3 protein: CASSDQQGSSYNEQFF
CDR3 DNA: TGCGCCAGCAGCGACCAACAGGGAAGCTCCTACAATGAGCAGTTCTTC

V gene: TRBV10-3
J gene: TRBJ2-5
D gene: TRBD1
clone size: .
CDR3 protein: CASRGTGTETQYF
CDR3 DNA: TGTGCCAGTCGGGGGACAGGGACGGAGACCCAGTACTTC

V gene: TRBV5-1
J gene: TRBJ2-7
D gene: .
clone size: .
CDR3 protein: CASSRTGLNEQYF
CDR3 DNA: TGCGCCAGCAGCAGAACAGGGCTCAACGAGCAGTACTTC

V gene: TRBV11-3
J gene: TRBJ1-3
D gene: .
clone size: .
CDR3 protein: CASSLGGSPSSGNTIYF
CDR3 DNA: TGTGCCAGCAGCTTAGGCGGCAGCCCGAGCTCTGGAAACACCATATATTTT

V gene: TRBV9
J gene: TRBJ2-1
D gene: .
clone size: .
CDR3 protein: CASSASPRRGSYNEQFF
CDR3 DNA: TGTGCCAGCAGCGCCTCCCCCCGGCGGGGCTCCTACAATGAGCAGTTCTTC

V gene: TRBV30
J gene: TRBJ1-2
D gene: TRBD1
clone size: .
CDR3 protein: CAWSRDRGAYGYTF
CDR3 DNA: TGTGCCTGGAGCCGGGACAGGGGGGCCTATGGCTACACCTTC

V gene: TRBV7-7
J gene: TRBJ1-3
D gene: .
clone size: once
CDR3 protein: CASSFRQQSGNTIYF
CDR3 DNA: TGTGCCAGCAGCTTCCGACAGCAGTCTGGAAACACCATATATTTT

V gene: TRBV19
J gene: TRBJ2-7
D gene: TRBD2
clone size: few
CDR3 protein: CASSISGSAYEQYF
CDR3 DNA: TGTGCCAGTAGTATCAGCGGGAGTGCCTACGAGCAGTACTTC

V gene: TRBV25-1
J gene: TRBJ1-1
D gene: .
clone size: once
CDR3 protein: CASLGVLNTEAFF
CDR3 DNA: TGTGCCAGCCTAGGAGTGCTGAACACTGAAGCTTTCTTT

V gene: TRBV19
J gene: TRBJ2-2
D gene: TRBD2
clone size: .
CDR3 protein: CASRLGPGGGNTGELFF
CDR3 DNA: TGTGCCAGTAGACTAGGTCCCGGCGGGGGTAACACCGGGGAGCTGTTTTTT

V gene: TRBV9
J gene: TRBJ1-1
D gene: .
clone size: .
CDR3 protein: CASSVAGGVTEAFF
CDR3 DNA: TGTGCCAGCAGCGTAGCCGGGGGGGTCACTGAAGCTTTCTTT

V gene: TRBV29-1
J gene: TRBJ2-7
D gene: TRBD2
clone size: .
CDR3 protein: CSVVTSGGNEQYF
CDR3 DNA: TGCAGCGTTGTGACTAGCGGGGGGAACGAGCAGTACTTC

V gene: TRBV5-5
J gene: TRBJ2-5
D gene: .
clone size: once
CDR3 protein: CASSLRADLGTQYF
CDR3 DNA: TGTGCCAGCAGCTTGCGAGCTGATCTAGGGACCCAGTACTTC

V gene: TRBV11-2
J gene: TRBJ2-1
D gene: TRBD2
clone size: .
CDR3 protein: CASSLGSGGADEQFF
CDR3 DNA: TGTGCCAGCAGCTTGGGTAGCGGGGGGGCTGATGAGCAGTTCTTC

V gene: TRBV7-2
J gene: TRBJ2-1
D gene: TRBD1
clone size: .
CDR3 protein: CASSIQGAEQFF
CDR3 DNA: TGTGCCAGCAGCATACAGGGGGCCGAGCAGTTCTTC

V gene: TRBV15
J gene: TRBJ2-7
D gene: .
clone size: once
CDR3 protein: CATSPRDFTYEQYF
CDR3 DNA: TGTGCCACCAGCCCCCGGGATTTTACCTACGAGCAGTACTTC

V gene: TRBV7-3
J gene: TRBJ2-1
D gene: .
clone size: .
CDR3 protein: CASSRSRPNEQFF
CDR3 DNA: TGTGCCAGCAGCCGTTCTAGACCCAATGAGCAGTTCTTC

V gene: TRBV11-2
J gene: TRBJ1-2
D gene: .
clone size: .
CDR3 protein: CASSLAASADGYTF
CDR3 DNA: TGTGCCAGCAGCTTAGCCGCTTCTGCGGATGGCTACACCTTC

V gene: TRBV2
J gene: TRBJ1-2
D gene: .
clone size: .
CDR3 protein: CASSGEGRRGLANYGYTF
CDR3 DNA: TGTGCCAGCAGTGGCGAGGGCAGAAGGGGGTTAGCTAACTATGGCTACACCTTC

V gene: TRBV6-6
J gene: TRBJ2-4
D gene: .
clone size: .
CDR3 protein: CASTMGLAKNIQYF
CDR3 DNA: TGTGCCAGCACCATGGGACTGGCTAAAAACATTCAGTACTTC

V gene: TRBV7-9
J gene: TRBJ2-7
D gene: .
clone size: .
CDR3 protein: CASSPPRGSVSEQYF
CDR3 DNA: TGTGCCAGCAGCCCCCCAAGAGGGAGTGTGTCCGAGCAGTACTTC

V gene: TRBV11-2
J gene: TRBJ2-1
D gene: .
clone size: .
CDR3 protein: CASSLMWGRSYNEQFF
CDR3 DNA: TGTGCCAGCAGCTTAATGTGGGGGCGCTCCTACAATGAGCAGTTCTTC

V gene: TRBV7-2
J gene: TRBJ2-1
D gene: .
clone size: .
CDR3 protein: CASSPFSSDPSNEQFF
CDR3 DNA: TGTGCCAGCAGCCCTTTTTCTAGCGACCCTAGCAATGAGCAGTTCTTC

V gene: TRBV27
J gene: TRBJ2-3
D gene: TRBD1
clone size: .
CDR3 protein: CASSSTGGAGSTDTQYF
CDR3 DNA: TGTGCCAGCAGTTCGACAGGGGGTGCTGGTAGCACAGATACGCAGTATTTT

V gene: TRBV2
J gene: TRBJ2-7
D gene: TRBD2
clone size: .
CDR3 protein: CASSDDLAGDEQYF
CDR3 DNA: TGTGCCAGCAGTGATGATCTAGCGGGAGACGAGCAGTACTTC

V gene: TRBV19
J gene: TRBJ1-1
D gene: .
clone size: .
CDR3 protein: CASSIGSEAFF
CDR3 DNA: TGTGCCAGTAGTATAGGCAGTGAAGCTTTCTTT

V gene: TRBV11-2
J gene: TRBJ2-1
D gene: .
clone size: .
CDR3 protein: CASSLTAGSYNEQFF
CDR3 DNA: TGTGCCAGCAGCTTAACGGCGGGTTCCTACAATGAGCAGTTCTTC

V gene: TRBV10-3
J gene: TRBJ2-1
D gene: .
clone size: .
CDR3 protein: CAIKRADSYNEQFF
CDR3 DNA: TGTGCCATCAAGCGGGCCGACTCCTACAATGAGCAGTTCTTC

V gene: TRBV6-1
J gene: TRBJ2-4
D gene: .
clone size: .
CDR3 protein: CASSDRDISYIQYF
CDR3 DNA: TGTGCCAGCAGTGATAGGGACATCTCTTACATTCAGTACTTC

V gene: TRBV7-2
J gene: TRBJ1-4
D gene: .
clone size: .
CDR3 protein: CASSLGGLTNEKLFF
CDR3 DNA: TGTGCCAGCAGCTTAGGAGGCTTAACTAATGAAAAACTGTTTTTT

V gene: TRBV5-5
J gene: TRBJ2-1
D gene: TRBD2
clone size: .
CDR3 protein: CASGPRTSGGALWFF
CDR3 DNA: TGTGCCAGCGGGCCCCGGACTAGCGGGGGGGCCTTATGGTTCTTC

V gene: TRBV7-2
J gene: TRBJ1-2
D gene: TRBD1
clone size: .
CDR3 protein: CASMVRGTETNYGYTF
CDR3 DNA: TGTGCCAGCATGGTACGGGGGACAGAGACTAACTATGGCTACACCTTC

V gene: TRBV7-2
J gene: TRBJ2-5
D gene: .
clone size: .
CDR3 protein: CASSLAGLGGETQYF
CDR3 DNA: TGTGCCAGCAGCTTAGCGGGTTTAGGGGGTGAGACCCAGTACTTC

V gene: TRBV27
J gene: TRBJ2-6
D gene: .
clone size: .
CDR3 protein: CASSLEVRATSGANVLTF
CDR3 DNA: TGTGCCAGCAGTTTAGAGGTCAGGGCCACCTCTGGGGCCAACGTCCTGACTTTC